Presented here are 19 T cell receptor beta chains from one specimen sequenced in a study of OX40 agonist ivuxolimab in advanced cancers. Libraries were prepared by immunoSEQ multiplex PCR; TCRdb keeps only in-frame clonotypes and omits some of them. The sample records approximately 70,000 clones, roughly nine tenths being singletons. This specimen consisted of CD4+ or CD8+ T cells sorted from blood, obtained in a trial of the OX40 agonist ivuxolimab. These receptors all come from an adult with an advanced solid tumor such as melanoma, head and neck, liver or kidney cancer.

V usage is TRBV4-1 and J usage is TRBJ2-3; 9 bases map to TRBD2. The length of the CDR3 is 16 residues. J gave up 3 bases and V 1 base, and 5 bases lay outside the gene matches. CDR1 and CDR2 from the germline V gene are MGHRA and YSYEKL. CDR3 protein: CASSQGAGGKTDTQYF. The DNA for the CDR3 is TGCGCCAGCAGCCAAGGTGCGGGGGGGAAAACAGATACGCAGTATTTT.

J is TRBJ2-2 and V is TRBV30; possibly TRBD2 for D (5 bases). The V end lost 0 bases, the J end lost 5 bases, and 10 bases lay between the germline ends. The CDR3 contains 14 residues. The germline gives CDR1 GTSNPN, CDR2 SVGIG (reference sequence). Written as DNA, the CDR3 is TGTGCCTGGAGTGTACTAGAAGGGACCGGGGAGCTGTTTTTT. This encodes CAWSVLEGTGELFF. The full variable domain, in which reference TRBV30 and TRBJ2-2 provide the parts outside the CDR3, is SQTIHQWPATLVQPVGSPLSLECTVEGTSNPNLYWYRQAAGRGLQLLFYSVGIGQISSEVPQNLSASRPQDRQFILSSKKLLLSDSGFYLCAWSVLEGTGELFFGEGSRLTVL.

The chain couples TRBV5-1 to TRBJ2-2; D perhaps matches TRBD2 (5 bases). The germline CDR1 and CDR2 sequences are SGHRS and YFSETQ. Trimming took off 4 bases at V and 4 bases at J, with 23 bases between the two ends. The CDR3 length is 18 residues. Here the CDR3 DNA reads TGCGCCAGCAGCCTCCATTCACCGAGGACTTTTATCACCGGGGAGCTGTTTTTT. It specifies CASSLHSPRTFITGELFF.

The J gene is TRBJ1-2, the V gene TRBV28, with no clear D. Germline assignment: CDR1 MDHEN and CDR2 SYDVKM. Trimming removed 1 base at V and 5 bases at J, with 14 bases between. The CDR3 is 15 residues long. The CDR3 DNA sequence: TGTGCCAGCAGTTTATTCCTAACCGGTCCGTATGGCTACACCTTC. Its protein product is CASSLFLTGPYGYTF.

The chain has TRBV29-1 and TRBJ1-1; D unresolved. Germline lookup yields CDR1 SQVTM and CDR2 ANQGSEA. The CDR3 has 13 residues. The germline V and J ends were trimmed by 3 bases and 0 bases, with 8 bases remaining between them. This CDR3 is CSVDRRLNTEAFF. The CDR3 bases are TGCAGCGTTGACCGGCGGTTGAACACTGAAGCTTTCTTT. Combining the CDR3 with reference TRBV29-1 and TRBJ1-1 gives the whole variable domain SAVISQKPSRDICQRGTSLTIQCQVDSQVTMMFWYRQQPGQSLTLIATANQGSEATYESGFVIDKFPISRPNLTFSTLTVSNMSPEDSSIYLCSVDRRLNTEAFFGQGTRLTVV.

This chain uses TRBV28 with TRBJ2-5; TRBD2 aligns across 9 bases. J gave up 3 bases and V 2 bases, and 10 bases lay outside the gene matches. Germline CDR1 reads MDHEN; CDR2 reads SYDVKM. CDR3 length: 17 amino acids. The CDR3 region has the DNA TGTGCCAGCAGTTTAATCGGGACTAGCCGCCGGAAAGAGACCCAGTACTTC. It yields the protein CASSLIGTSRRKETQYF.

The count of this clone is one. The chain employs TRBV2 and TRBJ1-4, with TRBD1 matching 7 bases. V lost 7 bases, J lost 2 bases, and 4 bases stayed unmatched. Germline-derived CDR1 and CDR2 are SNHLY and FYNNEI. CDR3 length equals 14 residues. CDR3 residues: CASNPGQTNEKLFF. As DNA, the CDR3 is TGTGCCAGCAACCCGGGACAGACTAATGAAAAACTGTTTTTT.

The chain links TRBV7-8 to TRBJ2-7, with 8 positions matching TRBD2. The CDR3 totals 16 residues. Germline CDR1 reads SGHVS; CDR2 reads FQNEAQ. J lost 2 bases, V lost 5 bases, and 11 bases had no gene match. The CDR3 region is CASSQPPGLGPYEQYF. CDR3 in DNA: TGTGCCAGCAGCCAGCCCCCGGGACTAGGTCCCTACGAGCAGTACTTC.

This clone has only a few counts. The CDR3 loop reads CSVQGEGTEAFF. The CDR3 DNA follows: TGCAGCGTTCAGGGTGAAGGGACTGAAGCTTTCTTT. The chain links TRBV29-1 to TRBJ1-1, with D maybe TRBD1 (5 bases). CDR1 and CDR2 (germline): SQVTM, ANQGSEA. Trimming took 5 bases from V and 5 from J, leaving 12 bases between them. This CDR3 has 12 residues.

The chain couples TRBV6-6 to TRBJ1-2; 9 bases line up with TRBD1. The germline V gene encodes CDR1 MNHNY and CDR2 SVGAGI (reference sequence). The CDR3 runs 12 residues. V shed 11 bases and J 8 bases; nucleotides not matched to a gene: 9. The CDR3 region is CAGWDRAEGYTF. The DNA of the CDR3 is TGTGCCGGGTGGGACAGGGCGGAGGGCTACACCTTC.

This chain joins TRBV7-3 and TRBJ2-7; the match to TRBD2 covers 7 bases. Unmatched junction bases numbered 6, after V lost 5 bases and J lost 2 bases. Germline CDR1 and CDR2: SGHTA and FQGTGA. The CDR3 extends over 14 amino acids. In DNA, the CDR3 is TGTGCCAGCAGCACCGGGACTACTCCCTACGAGCAGTACTTC. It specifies CASSTGTTPYEQYF.

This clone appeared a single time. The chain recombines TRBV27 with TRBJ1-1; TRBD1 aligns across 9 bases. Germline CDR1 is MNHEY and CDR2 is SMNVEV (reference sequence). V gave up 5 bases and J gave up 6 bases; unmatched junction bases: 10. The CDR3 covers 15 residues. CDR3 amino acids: CASSASRTGVAEAFF. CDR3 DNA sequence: TGTGCCAGCAGTGCCTCCAGGACAGGGGTGGCTGAAGCTTTCTTT.

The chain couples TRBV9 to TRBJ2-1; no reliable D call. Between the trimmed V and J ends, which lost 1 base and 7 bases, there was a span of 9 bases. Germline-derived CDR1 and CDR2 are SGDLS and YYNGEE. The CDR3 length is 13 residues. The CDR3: CASSVMPRNEQFF. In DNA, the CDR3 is TGTGCCAGCAGCGTAATGCCAAGGAATGAGCAGTTCTTC.

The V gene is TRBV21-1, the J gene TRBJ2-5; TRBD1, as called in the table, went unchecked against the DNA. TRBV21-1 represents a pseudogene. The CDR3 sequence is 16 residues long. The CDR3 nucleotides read TGTGCCAGCAGCAATGGGGACAGAACTTCTCAAGAGACCCAGTACTTC. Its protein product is CASSNGDRTSQETQYF.

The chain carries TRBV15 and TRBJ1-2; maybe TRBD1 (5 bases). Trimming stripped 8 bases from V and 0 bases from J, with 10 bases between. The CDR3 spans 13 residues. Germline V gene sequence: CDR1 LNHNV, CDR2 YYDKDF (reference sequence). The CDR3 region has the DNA TGTGCCACCGGGACGTCGCCTAACTATGGCTACACCTTC. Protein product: CATGTSPNYGYTF. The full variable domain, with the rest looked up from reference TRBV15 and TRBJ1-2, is DAMVIQNPRYQVTQFGKPVTLSCSQTLNHNVMYWYQQKSSQAPKLLFHYYDKDFNNEADTPDNFQSRRPNTSFCFLDIRSPGLGDTAMYLCATGTSPNYGYTFGSGTRLTVV.

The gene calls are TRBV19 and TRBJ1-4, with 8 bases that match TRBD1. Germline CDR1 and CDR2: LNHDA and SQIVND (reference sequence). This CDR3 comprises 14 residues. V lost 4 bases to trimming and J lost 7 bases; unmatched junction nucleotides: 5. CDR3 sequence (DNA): TGTGCCAGTAGTAAGACAGGGGTTCGTGAAAAACTGTTTTTT. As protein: CASSKTGVREKLFF.

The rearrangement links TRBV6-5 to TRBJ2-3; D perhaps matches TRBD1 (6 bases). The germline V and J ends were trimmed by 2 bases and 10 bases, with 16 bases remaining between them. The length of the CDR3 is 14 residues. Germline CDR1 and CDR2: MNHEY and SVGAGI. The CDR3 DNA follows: TGTGCCAGCAGTTACGGGACACCCGCGTTCGCGCAGTATTTT. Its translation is CASSYGTPAFAQYF.

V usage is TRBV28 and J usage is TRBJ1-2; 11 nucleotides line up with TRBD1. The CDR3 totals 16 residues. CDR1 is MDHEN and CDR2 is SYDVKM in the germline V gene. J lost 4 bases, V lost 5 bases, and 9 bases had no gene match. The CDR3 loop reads CASSPWTGGEVYGYTF. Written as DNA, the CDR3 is TGTGCCAGCAGTCCCTGGACAGGGGGCGAGGTCTATGGCTACACCTTC.

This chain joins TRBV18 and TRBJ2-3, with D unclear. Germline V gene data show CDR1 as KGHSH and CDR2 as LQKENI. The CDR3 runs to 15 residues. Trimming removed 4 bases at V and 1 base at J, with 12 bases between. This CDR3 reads CASSLTQKRTDTQYF. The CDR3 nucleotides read TGTGCCAGCTCACTGACCCAGAAGCGCACAGATACGCAGTATTTT. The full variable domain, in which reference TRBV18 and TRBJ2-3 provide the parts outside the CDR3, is NAGVMQNPRHLVRRRGQEARLRCSPMKGHSHVYWYRQLPEEGLKFMVYLQKENIIDESGMPKERFSAEFPKEGPSILRIQQVVRGDSAAYFCASSLTQKRTDTQYFGPGTRLTVL.